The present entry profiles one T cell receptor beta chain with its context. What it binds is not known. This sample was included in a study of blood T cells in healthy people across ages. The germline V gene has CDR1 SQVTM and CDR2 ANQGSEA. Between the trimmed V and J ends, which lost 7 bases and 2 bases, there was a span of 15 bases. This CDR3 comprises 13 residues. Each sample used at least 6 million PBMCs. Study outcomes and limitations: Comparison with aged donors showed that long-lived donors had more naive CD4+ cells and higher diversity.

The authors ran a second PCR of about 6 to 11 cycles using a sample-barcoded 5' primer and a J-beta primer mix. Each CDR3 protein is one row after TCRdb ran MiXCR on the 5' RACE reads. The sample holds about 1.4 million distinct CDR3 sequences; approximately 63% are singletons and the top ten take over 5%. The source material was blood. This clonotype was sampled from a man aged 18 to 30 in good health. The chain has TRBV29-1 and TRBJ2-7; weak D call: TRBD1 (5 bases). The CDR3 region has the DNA TGCAGCGCCCGATGGGGCAGGACCTACGAGCAGTACTTC. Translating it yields CSARWGRTYEQYF.